This is a list of T cell receptor beta chains from one sample in a study of shared clonotypes between healthy human individuals. The data were produced by immunoSEQ multiplex PCR, yet TCRdb's version contains in-frame clones alone and is incomplete. The table has around 600,000 clones, roughly 96% seen once; the top ten hold over 0.1%. The sequenced sample was naive CD8+ T cells sorted from blood. The receptors here all came from a woman aged 25 to 39 in good health. Each CDR3 is given without its conserved first and last residue. Each record gives: J gene, V gene, CDR3 length, CDR3 protein.

J gene: TRBJ2-1
V gene: TRBV20-1
CDR3 length: 9
CDR3 protein: SATGVWVQF

J gene: TRBJ1-1
V gene: TRBV7-2
CDR3 length: 13
CDR3 protein: ASSSEQGWGTEAF

J gene: TRBJ2-1
V gene: TRBV11-2
CDR3 length: 15
CDR3 protein: ASLGLAGTSSYNEQF

J gene: TRBJ2-7
V gene: TRBV13
CDR3 length: 12
CDR3 protein: ASSLGQIPYEQY

J gene: TRBJ2-7
V gene: TRBV27
CDR3 length: 11
CDR3 protein: ASRPPGTYEQY

J gene: TRBJ2-3
V gene: TRBV5-4
CDR3 length: 11
CDR3 protein: ASSILVRDTQY

J gene: TRBJ2-1
V gene: TRBV27
CDR3 length: 12
CDR3 protein: ASSSVVAGAEQF

J gene: TRBJ2-3
V gene: TRBV28
CDR3 length: 12
CDR3 protein: ASSGTGPSDTQY

J gene: TRBJ2-1
V gene: TRBV10-3
CDR3 length: 11
CDR3 protein: AISDGQRNEQF

J gene: TRBJ2-7
V gene: TRBV19
CDR3 length: 13
CDR3 protein: ASSIVPGSSYEQY

J gene: NA
V gene: TRBV5-6
CDR3 length: 13
CDR3 protein: ASSLTGQGRDEQY

J gene: TRBJ2-3
V gene: TRBV9
CDR3 length: 14
CDR3 protein: ASGAGSAQSTDTQY

J gene: TRBJ1-2
V gene: TRBV13
CDR3 length: 12
CDR3 protein: ASSLGAGLNGYT

J gene: TRBJ2-6
V gene: TRBV27
CDR3 length: 16
CDR3 protein: ASSLIGPGGSGANVLT

J gene: TRBJ2-1
V gene: TRBV13
CDR3 length: 11
CDR3 protein: ASSLQDFHEQF

J gene: TRBJ2-1
V gene: TRBV28
CDR3 length: 14
CDR3 protein: ASSFLAGDSYNEQF

J gene: TRBJ2-1
V gene: TRBV28
CDR3 length: 15
CDR3 protein: ASSLETGSITYNEQF

J gene: TRBJ2-7
V gene: TRBV10-2
CDR3 length: 11
CDR3 protein: ASGLAGDYEQY

J gene: TRBJ2-3
V gene: TRBV7-9
CDR3 length: 12
CDR3 protein: ASSKPGPTDTQY

J gene: TRBJ2-1
V gene: TRBV19
CDR3 length: 15
CDR3 protein: ASSIDLSSGSYNEQF

J gene: TRBJ2-2
V gene: TRBV2
CDR3 length: 16
CDR3 protein: ASSEAGLGSLAAGELF

J gene: TRBJ2-5
V gene: TRBV5-1
CDR3 length: 10
CDR3 protein: ASSLMGETQY

J gene: TRBJ2-5
V gene: TRBV7-9
CDR3 length: 12
CDR3 protein: ASSLAAGEETQY

J gene: TRBJ2-2
V gene: TRBV6-5
CDR3 length: 13
CDR3 protein: ASSLDGTNTGELF

J gene: TRBJ1-6
V gene: TRBV7-8
CDR3 length: 15
CDR3 protein: ASSLAPGDTYNSPLH

J gene: TRBJ1-5
V gene: TRBV10-1
CDR3 length: 14
CDR3 protein: ASKKIGAGSNQPQH

J gene: TRBJ2-7
V gene: TRBV7-6
CDR3 length: 12
CDR3 protein: ASSLHSDSYEQY

J gene: TRBJ2-1
V gene: TRBV27
CDR3 length: 11
CDR3 protein: ASAPGELYEQF

J gene: TRBJ1-2
V gene: TRBV28
CDR3 length: 13
CDR3 protein: ASSPPTLSSDGYT

J gene: TRBJ2-5
V gene: TRBV27
CDR3 length: 12
CDR3 protein: ASKPGALIETQY

J gene: TRBJ1-3
V gene: TRBV25-1
CDR3 length: 15
CDR3 protein: ASSGPGTGTSGNTIY

J gene: TRBJ2-5
V gene: TRBV7-6
CDR3 length: 15
CDR3 protein: ASSPRTSGRRLETQY

J gene: TRBJ1-1
V gene: TRBV4-1
CDR3 length: 12
CDR3 protein: ASSQDVGGTEAF

J gene: TRBJ2-5
V gene: TRBV27
CDR3 length: 11
CDR3 protein: ASSGLGGETQY

J gene: TRBJ2-3
V gene: TRBV9
CDR3 length: 14
CDR3 protein: ASSVDLGGPADTQY

J gene: TRBJ2-2
V gene: TRBV6-1
CDR3 length: 14
CDR3 protein: ASSEAKGQNTGELF

J gene: TRBJ2-2
V gene: TRBV5-1
CDR3 length: 15
CDR3 protein: ASSLGTSGANTGELF

J gene: TRBJ1-2
V gene: TRBV11-2
CDR3 length: 13
CDR3 protein: ASSSPWTPKNGYT

J gene: TRBJ2-1
V gene: TRBV9
CDR3 length: 13
CDR3 protein: ASSVARASYNEQF

J gene: TRBJ2-1
V gene: TRBV27
CDR3 length: 12
CDR3 protein: ASSFGHIDNEQF

J gene: TRBJ1-6
V gene: TRBV6-5
CDR3 length: 10
CDR3 protein: ASSERGLLLH

J gene: NA
V gene: TRBV27
CDR3 length: 11
CDR3 protein: ASSRGPTYEQY

J gene: TRBJ2-3
V gene: TRBV13
CDR3 length: 10
CDR3 protein: ASSPQRDTQY